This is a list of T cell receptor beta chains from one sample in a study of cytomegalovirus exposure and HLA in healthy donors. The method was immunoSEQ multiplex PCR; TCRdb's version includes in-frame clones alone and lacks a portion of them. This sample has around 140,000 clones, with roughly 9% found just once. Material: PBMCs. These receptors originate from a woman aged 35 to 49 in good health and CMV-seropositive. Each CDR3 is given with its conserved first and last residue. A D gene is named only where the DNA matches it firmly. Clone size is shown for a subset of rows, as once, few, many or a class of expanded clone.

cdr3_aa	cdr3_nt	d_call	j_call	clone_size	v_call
CASSRGLPRETQYF	TGTGCCAGCAGCCGAGGGTTGCCCCGAGAGACCCAGTACTTC	.	TRBJ2-5	few	TRBV7-2
CASSPSGSTGELFF	TGTGCCAGCAGCCCATCGGGGAGCACCGGGGAGCTGTTTTTT	.	TRBJ2-2	.	TRBV7-8
CATSLTGGNTEAFF	TGTGCCACCAGCCTGACAGGGGGGAACACTGAAGCTTTCTTT	TRBD1	TRBJ1-1	few	TRBV15
CASNRDTAPYEQYF	TGTGCCAGCAACCGGGACACCGCACCCTACGAGCAGTACTTC	.	TRBJ2-7	.	TRBV6-5
CAISDWDTDQPQHF	TGTGCCATCAGTGATTGGGACACAGATCAGCCCCAGCATTTT	.	TRBJ1-5	few	TRBV10-3
CASSLSGTGEETQYF	TGTGCCAGCAGCTTATCTGGGACAGGGGAAGAGACCCAGTACTTC	TRBD1	TRBJ2-5	.	TRBV7-9
CASSLTGGADGNTIYF	TGTGCCAGCAGCTTGACAGGGGGCGCGGATGGAAACACCATATATTTT	TRBD1	TRBJ1-3	.	TRBV5-6
CASNGGRSTDTQYF	TGCGCCAGCAACGGGGGGCGGAGCACAGATACGCAGTATTTT	.	TRBJ2-3	.	TRBV10-1
CASQGQGTIGYTF	TGTGCCAGCCAAGGACAGGGTACGATTGGCTACACCTTC	TRBD1	TRBJ1-2	few	TRBV2
CASSEGHSINTQYF	TGTGCCAGCAGTGAAGGGCATTCCATTAATACGCAGTATTTT	.	TRBJ2-3	few	TRBV2
CASSVLSAQGTIYF	TGTGCCAGCAGTGTCTTGAGCGCTCAGGGGACCATATATTTT	.	TRBJ1-3	few	TRBV2
CASSGTYQETQYF	TGTGCCAGTTCCGGGACATATCAAGAGACCCAGTACTTC	.	TRBJ2-5	.	TRBV19
CASSLGLRGRIEVYGYTF	TGTGCCAGCAGCTTGGGCCTCAGGGGGCGCATAGAAGTCTATGGCTACACCTTC	TRBD1	TRBJ1-2	.	TRBV5-8
CASSYGQDYGYTF	TGTGCCAGCAGTTACGGACAGGACTATGGCTACACCTTC	TRBD1	TRBJ1-2	.	TRBV6-6